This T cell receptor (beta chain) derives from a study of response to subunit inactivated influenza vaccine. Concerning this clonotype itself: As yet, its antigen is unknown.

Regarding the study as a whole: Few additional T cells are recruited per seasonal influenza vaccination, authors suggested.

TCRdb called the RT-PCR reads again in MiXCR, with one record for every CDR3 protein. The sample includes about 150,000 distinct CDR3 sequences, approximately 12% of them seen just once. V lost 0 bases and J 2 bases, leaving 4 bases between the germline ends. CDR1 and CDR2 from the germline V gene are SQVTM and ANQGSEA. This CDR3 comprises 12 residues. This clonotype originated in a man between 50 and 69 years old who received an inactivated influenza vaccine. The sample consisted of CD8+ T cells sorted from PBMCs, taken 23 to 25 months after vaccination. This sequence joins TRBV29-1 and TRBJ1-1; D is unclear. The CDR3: CSVEDPNTEAFF. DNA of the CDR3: TGCAGCGTTGAAGATCCAAACACTGAAGCTTTCTTT. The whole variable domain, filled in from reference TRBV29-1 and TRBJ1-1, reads SAVISQKPSRDICQRGTSLTIQCQVDSQVTMMFWYRQQPGQSLTLIATANQGSEATYESGFVIDKFPISRPNLTFSTLTVSNMSPEDSSIYLCSVEDPNTEAFFGQGTRLTVV.